The source of this T cell receptor (beta chain) is a study of beta chain features in type 1 diabetes. Points from the study as a whole: PCR might preferentially amplify shorter templates, equally in patients and controls. Resolution of whether HLA type affects TCRB rearrangement was not achieved here. Researchers report that Type 1 diabetes patients had moderately but significantly shorter TCRB CDR3s across all four CD4+ subsets.

The germline V gene has CDR1 SEHNR and CDR2 FQNEAQ (reference sequence). The CDR3 consists of 13 residues. The ends lost 1 base at V and 6 bases at J; junction bases unmatched: 2. Sequencing targeted expressed TCRB transcripts, as all isolated RNA had been reverse transcribed. The study sequenced naive, central memory and regulatory T cell samples to an average of about 3.8 million reads. Clones were sequenced by immunoSEQ multiplex PCR, and TCRdb holds only the in-frame ones, with some missing. The sample has over 200,000 clones, 11% seen once. This clone has only a few counts. Its antigen is not known.

This receptor was obtained from a man under 40 with type 1 diabetes. The chain employs TRBV7-9 and TRBJ2-7; 8 bases are shared with TRBD2. Sequencing was done on a sample of naive CD4+ T cells from blood. In nucleotides, the CDR3 is TGTGCCAGCAGCTTAGAGCGGGGGCGCGAGCAGTACTTC. Protein product: CASSLERGREQYF.